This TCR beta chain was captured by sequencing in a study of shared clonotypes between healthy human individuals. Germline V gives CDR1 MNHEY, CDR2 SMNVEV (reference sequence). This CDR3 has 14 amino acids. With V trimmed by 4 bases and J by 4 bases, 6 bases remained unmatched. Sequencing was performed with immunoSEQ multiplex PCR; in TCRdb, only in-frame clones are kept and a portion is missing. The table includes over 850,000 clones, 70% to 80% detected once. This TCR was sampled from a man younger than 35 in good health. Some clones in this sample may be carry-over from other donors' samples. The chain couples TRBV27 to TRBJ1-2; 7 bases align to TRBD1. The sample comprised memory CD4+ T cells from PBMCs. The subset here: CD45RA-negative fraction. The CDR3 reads CASSSRDRFYGYTF. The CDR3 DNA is TGTGCCAGCAGTTCCCGGGACAGATTCTATGGCTACACCTTC.